The present entry profiles one T cell receptor (beta chain) with its context. Its antigen is unidentified. The CDR3 loop spans 14 amino acids. Germline V gene data show CDR1 as MGHRA and CDR2 as YSYEKL. The V gene end was trimmed by 6 bases and the J gene end by 4 bases; junction bases not matched to a gene: 7. This sample stems from a study of cytomegalovirus exposure and HLA in healthy donors. Regarding the study as a whole: There were some public TCRs occurring in many donors, but most TCR sequences were rare. It was approximately 150 TCR beta chains that were listed as cytomegalovirus-associated. Cytomegalovirus status was reportedly diagnosed by the classifier with high specificity and sensitivity.

Using immunoSEQ multiplex PCR, the repertoire was profiled, and TCRdb retains in-frame clones only, with some absent. The table shows under 250,000 clones, with 83% occurring only once. V and J are TRBV4-1 and TRBJ1-2; 8 bases fit TRBD1. The receptor comes from a woman under 30 in good health and CMV-seronegative. The sample consisted of PBMCs. The CDR3 DNA reads TGCGCCAGCAGTCTCCGGACAGGGCCCTATGGCTACACCTTC. Its protein product is CASSLRTGPYGYTF.